This TCR beta chain is from a study of shared clonotypes between healthy human individuals. As for the study in general: Donors, aged 18 to 49, were a couple of women and three men. The study, taken as a whole, reports: Around 5.3% of naive CD4 clonotypes were shared across a few donors.

CDR1 and CDR2 (germline): PRHDT, FYEKMQ (reference sequence). With V trimmed by 5 bases and J by 6 bases, 8 bases remained unmatched. CDR3 length equals 15 residues. At a deep level, the assay was run. How the authors handled the data: Junction-only immunoSEQ data arrived without quality scores, meaning filtering differed. The table came from immunoSEQ multiplex PCR; TCRdb's copy has only in-frame clones and leaves some out. The D gene and trimming were derived from the DNA, and the V and J assignments and clone size from that table. The sample lists 600,000 or so clones, 95% seen once, with about 0.11% in the top ten. Turning to this clone: No antigen is known for it.

Cells designated naive CD8 were CD45RO-negative and were positively selected for CCR7, with terminally differentiated effector memory CD45RA+ cells excluded. The sample comprised naive CD8+ T cells sorted from blood. This sequence joins TRBV13 and TRBJ2-1; 9 nucleotides match TRBD2. This receptor was identified in a woman in her twenties or thirties in good health. The CDR3 here is CASSPSGEGTNEQFF. In DNA, the CDR3 is TGTGCCAGCAGCCCTAGCGGGGAGGGGACCAATGAGCAGTTCTTC.